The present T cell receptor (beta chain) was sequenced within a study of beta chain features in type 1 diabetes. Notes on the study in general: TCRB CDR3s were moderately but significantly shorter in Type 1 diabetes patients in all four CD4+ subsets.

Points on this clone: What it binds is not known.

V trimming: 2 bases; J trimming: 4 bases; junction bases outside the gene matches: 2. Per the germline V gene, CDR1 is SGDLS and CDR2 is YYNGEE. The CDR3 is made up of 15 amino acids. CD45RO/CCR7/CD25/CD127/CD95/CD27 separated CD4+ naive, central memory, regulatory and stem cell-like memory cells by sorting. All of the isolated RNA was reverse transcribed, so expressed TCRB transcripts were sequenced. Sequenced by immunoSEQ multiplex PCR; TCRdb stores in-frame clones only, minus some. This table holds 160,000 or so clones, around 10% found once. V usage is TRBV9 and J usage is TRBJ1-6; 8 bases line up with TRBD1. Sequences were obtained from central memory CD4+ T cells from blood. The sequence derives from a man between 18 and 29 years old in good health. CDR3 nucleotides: TGTGCCAGCAGCGTCGGACAGGGATATAATTCACCCCTCCACTTT. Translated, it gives CASSVGQGYNSPLHF. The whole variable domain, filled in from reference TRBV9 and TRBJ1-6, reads DSGVTQTPKHLITATGQRVTLRCSPRSGDLSVYWYQQSLDQGLQFLIQYYNGEERAKGNILERFSAQQFPDLHSELNLSSLELGDSALYFCASSVGQGYNSPLHFGNGTRLTVT.